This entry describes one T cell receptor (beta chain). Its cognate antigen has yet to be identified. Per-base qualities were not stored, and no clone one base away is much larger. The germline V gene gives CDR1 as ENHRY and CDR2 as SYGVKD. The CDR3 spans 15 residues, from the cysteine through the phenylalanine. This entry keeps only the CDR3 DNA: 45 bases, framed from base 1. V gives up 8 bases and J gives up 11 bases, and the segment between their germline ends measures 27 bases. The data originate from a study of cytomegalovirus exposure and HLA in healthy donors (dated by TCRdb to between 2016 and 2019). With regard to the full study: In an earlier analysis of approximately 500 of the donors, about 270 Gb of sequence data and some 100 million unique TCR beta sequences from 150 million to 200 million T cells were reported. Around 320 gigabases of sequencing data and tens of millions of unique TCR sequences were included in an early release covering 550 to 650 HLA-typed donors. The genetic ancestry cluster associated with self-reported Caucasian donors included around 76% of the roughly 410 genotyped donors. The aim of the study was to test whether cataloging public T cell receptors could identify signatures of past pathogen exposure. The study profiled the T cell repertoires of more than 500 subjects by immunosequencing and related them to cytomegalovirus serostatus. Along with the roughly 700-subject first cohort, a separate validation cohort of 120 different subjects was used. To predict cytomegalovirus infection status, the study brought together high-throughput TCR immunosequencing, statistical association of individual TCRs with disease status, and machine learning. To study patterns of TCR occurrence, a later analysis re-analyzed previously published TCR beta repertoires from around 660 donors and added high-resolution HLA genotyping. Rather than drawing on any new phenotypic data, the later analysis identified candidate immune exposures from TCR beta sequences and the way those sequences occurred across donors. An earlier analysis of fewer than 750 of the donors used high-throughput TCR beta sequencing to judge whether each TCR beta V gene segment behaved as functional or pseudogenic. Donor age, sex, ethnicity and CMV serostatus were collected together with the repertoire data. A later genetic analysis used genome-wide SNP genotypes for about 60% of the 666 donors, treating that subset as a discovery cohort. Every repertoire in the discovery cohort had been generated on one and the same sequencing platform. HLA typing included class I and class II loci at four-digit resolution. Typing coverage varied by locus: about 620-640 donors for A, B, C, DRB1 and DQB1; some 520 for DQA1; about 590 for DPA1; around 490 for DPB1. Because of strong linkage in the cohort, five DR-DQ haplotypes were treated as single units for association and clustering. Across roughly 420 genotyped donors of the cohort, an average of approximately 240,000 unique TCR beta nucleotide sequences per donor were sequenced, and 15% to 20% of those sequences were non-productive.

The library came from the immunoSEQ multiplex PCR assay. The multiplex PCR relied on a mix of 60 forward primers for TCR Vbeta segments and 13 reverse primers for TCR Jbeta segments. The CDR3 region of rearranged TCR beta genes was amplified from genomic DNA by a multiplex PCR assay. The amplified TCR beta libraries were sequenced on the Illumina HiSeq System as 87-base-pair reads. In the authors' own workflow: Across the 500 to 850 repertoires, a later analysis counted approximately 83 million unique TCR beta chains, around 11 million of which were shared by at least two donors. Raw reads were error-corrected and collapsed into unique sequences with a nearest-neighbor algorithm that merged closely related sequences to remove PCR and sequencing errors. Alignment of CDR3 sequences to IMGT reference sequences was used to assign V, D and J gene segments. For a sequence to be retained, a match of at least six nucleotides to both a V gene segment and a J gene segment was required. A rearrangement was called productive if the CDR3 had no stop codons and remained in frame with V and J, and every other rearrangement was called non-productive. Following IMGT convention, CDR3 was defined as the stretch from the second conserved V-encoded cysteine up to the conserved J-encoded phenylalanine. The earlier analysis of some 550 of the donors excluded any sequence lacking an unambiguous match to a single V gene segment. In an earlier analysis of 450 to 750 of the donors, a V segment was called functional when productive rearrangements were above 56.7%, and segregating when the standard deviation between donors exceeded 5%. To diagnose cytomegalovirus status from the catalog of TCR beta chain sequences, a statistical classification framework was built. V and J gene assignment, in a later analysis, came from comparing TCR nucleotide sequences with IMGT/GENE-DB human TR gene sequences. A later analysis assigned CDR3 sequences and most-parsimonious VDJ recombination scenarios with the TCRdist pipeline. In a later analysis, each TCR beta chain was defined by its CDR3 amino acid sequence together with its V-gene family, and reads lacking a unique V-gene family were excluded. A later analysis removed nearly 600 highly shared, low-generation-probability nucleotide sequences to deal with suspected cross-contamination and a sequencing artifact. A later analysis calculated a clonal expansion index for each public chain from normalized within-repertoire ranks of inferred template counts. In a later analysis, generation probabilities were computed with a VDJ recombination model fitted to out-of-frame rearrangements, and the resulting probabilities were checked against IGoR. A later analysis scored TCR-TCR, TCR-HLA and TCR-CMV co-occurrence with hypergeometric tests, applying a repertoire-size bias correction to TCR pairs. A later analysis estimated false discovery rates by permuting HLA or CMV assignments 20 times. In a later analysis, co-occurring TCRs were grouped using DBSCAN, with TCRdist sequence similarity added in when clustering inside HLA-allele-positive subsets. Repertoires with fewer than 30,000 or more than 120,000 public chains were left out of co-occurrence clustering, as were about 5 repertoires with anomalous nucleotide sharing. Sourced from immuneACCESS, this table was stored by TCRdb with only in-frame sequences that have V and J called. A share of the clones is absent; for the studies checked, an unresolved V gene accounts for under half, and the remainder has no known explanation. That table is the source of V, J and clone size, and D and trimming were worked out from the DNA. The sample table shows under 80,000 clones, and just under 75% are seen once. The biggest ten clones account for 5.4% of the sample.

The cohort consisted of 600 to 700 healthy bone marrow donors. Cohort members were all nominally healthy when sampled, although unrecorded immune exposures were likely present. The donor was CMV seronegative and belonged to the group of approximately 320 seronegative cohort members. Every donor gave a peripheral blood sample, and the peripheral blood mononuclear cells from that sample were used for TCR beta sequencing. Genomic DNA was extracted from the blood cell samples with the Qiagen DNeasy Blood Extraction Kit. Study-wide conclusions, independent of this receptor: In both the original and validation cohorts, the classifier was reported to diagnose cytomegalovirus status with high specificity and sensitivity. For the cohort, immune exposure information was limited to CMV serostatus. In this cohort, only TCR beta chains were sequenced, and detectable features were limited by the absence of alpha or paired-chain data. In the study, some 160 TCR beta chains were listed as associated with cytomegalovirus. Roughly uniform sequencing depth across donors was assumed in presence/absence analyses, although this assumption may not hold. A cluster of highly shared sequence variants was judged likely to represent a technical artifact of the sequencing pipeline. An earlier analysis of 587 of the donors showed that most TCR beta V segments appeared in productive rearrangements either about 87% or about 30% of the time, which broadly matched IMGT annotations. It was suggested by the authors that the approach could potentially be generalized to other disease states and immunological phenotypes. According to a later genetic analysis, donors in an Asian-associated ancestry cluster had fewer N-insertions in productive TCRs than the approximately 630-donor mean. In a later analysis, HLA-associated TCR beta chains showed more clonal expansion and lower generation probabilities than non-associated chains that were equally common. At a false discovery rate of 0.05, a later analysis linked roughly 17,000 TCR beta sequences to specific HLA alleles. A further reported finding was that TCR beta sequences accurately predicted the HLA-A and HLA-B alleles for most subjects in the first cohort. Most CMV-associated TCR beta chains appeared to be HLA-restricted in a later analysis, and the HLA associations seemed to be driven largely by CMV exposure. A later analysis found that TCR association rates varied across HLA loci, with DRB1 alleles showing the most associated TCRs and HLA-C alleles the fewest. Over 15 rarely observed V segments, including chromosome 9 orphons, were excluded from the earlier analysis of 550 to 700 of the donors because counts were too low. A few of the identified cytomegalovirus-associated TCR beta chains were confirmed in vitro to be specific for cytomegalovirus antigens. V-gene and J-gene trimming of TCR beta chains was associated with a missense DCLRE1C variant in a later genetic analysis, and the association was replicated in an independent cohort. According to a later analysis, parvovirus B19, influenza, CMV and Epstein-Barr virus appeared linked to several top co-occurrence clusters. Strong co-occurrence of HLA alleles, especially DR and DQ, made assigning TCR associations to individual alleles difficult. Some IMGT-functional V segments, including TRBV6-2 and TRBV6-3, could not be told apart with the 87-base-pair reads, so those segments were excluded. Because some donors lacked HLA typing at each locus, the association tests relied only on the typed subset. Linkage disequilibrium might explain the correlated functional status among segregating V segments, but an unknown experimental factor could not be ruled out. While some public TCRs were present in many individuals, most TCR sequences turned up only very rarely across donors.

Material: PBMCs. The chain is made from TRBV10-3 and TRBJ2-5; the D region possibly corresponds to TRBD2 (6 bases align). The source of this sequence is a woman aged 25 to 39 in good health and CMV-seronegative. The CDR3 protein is CAISPGRELSGEQYF. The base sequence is TGTGCCATCTCCCCCGGCCGAGAATTGTCGGGGGAGCAGTACTTC.